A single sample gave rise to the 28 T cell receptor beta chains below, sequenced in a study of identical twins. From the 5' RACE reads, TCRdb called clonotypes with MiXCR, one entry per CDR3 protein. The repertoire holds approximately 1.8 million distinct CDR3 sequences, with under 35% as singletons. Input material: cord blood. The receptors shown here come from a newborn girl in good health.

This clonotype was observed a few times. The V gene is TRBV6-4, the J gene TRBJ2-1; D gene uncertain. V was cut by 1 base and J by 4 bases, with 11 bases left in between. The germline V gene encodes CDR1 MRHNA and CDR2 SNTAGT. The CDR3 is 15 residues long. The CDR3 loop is CASSDWQPRYNEQFF. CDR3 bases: TGTGCCAGCAGTGACTGGCAGCCCAGATACAATGAGCAGTTCTTC.

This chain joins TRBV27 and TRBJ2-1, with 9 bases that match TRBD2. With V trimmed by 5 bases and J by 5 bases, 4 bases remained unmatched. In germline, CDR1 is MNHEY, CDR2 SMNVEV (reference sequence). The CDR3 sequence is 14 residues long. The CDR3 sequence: CASSPGTSHNEQFF. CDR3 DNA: TGTGCCAGCAGTCCGGGGACTAGCCACAATGAGCAGTTCTTC.

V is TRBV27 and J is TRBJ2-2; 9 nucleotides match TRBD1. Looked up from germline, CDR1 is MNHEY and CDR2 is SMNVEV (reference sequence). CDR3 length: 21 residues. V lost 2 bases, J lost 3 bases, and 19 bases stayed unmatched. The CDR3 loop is CASSLQVPGQGMIGYTGELFF. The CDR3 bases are TGTGCCAGCAGTTTACAAGTACCAGGACAGGGGATGATAGGGTACACCGGGGAGCTGTTTTTT.

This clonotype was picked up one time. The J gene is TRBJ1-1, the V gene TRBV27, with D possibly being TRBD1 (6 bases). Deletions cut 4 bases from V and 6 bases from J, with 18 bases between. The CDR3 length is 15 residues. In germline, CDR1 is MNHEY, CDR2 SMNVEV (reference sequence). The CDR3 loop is CASSSPSGVYAEAFF. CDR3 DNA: TGTGCCAGCAGTTCGCCATCAGGGGTATACGCTGAAGCTTTCTTT.

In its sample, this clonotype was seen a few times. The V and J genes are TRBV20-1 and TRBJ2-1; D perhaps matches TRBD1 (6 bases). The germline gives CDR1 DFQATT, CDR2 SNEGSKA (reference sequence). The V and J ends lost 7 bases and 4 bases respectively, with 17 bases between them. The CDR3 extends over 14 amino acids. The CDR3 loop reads CSGFPGQTYNEQFF. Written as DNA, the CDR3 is TGCAGTGGATTCCCCGGACAGACTTACAATGAGCAGTTCTTC.

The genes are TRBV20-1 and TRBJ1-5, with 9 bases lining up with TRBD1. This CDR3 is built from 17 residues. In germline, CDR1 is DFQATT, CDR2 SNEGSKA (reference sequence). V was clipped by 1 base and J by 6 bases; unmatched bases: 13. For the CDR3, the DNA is TGCAGTGCTAGAGGGGGTCCCGGGACAGGGATCGGTCAGCCCCAGCATTTT. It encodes CSARGGPGTGIGQPQHF.

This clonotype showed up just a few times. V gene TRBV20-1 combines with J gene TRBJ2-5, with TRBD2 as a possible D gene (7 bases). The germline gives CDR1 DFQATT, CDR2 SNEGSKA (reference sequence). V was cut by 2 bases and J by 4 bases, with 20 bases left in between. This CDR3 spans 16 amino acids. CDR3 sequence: CSARSPGDYLRETQYF. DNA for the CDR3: TGCAGTGCTAGATCCCCAGGGGACTATCTACGAGAGACCCAGTACTTC.

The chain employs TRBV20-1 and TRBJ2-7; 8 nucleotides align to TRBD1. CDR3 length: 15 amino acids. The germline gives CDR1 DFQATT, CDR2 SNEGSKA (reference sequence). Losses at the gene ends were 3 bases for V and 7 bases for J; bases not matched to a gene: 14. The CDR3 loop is CSASVVGQALNEQYF. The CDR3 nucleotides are TGCAGTGCTAGTGTTGTGGGACAGGCCCTCAATGAGCAGTACTTC.

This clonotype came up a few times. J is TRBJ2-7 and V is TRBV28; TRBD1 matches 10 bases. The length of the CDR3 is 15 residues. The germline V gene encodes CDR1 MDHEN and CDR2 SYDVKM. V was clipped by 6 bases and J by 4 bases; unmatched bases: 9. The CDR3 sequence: CASRSAGTGEYEQYF. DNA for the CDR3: TGTGCCAGCAGATCCGCCGGGACAGGGGAATACGAGCAGTACTTC.

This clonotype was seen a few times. The CDR3 nucleotides read TGTGCCAGCAGCTTAGCGGAGCCCATAGATACGCAGTATTTT. Encoded protein: CASSLAEPIDTQYF. The chain uses TRBV7-8 and TRBJ2-3, with D unresolved. This CDR3 is 14 amino acids long. Trimming took 0 bases from V and 5 from J, leaving 9 bases between them. Germline CDR1 SGHVS, CDR2 FQNEAQ.

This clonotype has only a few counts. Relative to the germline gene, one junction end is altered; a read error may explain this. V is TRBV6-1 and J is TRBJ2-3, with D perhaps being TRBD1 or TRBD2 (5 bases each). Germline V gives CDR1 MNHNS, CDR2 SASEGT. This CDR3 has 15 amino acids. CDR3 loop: CASSDVWGYTDTQYF. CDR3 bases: TGTGCTAGCAGTGACGTATGGGGGTACACAGATACGCAGTATTTT.

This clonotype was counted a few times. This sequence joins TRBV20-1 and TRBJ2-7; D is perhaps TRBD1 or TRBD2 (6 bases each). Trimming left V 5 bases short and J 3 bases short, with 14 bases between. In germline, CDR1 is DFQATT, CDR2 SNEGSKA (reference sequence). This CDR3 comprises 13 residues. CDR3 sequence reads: CSAVGGVVYEQYF. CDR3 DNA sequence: TGCAGTGCTGTGGGGGGCGTAGTCTACGAGCAGTACTTC.

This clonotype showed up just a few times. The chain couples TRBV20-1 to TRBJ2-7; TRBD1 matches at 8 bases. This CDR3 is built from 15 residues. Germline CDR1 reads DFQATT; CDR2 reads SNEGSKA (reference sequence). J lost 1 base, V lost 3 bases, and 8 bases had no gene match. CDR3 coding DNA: TGCAGTGCTAGCGACGGACAGGGTGATTCCTACGAGCAGTACTTC. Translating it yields CSASDGQGDSYEQYF.

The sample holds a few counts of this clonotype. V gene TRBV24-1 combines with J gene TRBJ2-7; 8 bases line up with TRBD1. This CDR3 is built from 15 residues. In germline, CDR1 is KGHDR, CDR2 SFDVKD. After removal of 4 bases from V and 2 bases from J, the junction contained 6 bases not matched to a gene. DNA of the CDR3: TGTGCCACCAGTGAACCTCCGGGACAGGCCTACGAGCAGTACTTC. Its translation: CATSEPPGQAYEQYF.

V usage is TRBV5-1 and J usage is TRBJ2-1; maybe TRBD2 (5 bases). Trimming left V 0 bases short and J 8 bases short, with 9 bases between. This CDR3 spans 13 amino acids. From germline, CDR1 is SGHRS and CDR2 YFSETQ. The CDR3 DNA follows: TGCGCCAGCAGCTTGGTGGGGAGCGATGAGCAGTTCTTC. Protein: CASSLVGSDEQFF.

The CDR3 DNA follows: TGTGCCAGCAGGCCGCCGGGACACAATCAGCCCCAGCATTTT. Its protein is CASRPPGHNQPQHF. The V and J genes are TRBV6-5 and TRBJ1-5, with D possibly being TRBD1 (6 bases). Germline-derived CDR1 and CDR2 are MNHEY and SVGAGI. Between the trimmed V and J ends, which lost 6 bases and 3 bases, there was a span of 12 bases. The CDR3 totals 14 residues.

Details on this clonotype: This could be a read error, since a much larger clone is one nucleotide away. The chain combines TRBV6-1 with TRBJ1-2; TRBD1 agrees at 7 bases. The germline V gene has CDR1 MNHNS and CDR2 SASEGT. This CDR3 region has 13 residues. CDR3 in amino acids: CASGTVSNYGCTF. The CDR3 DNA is TGTGCCAGCGGGACAGTCTCTAACTATGGCTGCACCTTC.

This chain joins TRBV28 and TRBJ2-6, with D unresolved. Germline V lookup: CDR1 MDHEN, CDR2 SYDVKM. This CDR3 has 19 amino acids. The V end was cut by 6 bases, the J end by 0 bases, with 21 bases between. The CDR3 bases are TGTGCCAGCAGATCCAGCCAGTGGTTGAGTGCCTCTGGGGCCAACGTCCTGACTTTC. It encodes CASRSSQWLSASGANVLTF.

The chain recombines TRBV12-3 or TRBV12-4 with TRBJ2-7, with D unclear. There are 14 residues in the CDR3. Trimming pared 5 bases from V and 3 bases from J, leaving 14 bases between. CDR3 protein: CASSQSDSVYEQYF. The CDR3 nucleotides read TGTGCCAGCAGTCAAAGTGACTCGGTCTACGAGCAGTACTTC.

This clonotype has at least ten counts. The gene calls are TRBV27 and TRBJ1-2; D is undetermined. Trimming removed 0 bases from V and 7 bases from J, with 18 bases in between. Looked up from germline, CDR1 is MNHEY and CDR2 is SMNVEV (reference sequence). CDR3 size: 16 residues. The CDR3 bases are TGTGCCAGCAGTTTATCTGCGGGAAGTCGGAAGAGTGGCTACACCTTC. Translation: CASSLSAGSRKSGYTF.

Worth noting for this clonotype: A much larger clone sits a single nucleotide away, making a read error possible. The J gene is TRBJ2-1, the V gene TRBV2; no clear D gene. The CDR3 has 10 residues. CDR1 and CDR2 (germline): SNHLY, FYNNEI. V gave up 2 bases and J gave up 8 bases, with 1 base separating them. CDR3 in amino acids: CASSEHEQFF. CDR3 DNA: TGTGCCAGCAGTGAACATGAGCAGTTCTTC. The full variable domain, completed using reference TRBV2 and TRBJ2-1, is EPEVTQTPSHQVTQMGQEVILRCVPISNHLYFYWYRQILGQKVEFLVSFYNNEISEKSEIFDDQFSVERPDGSNFTLKIRSTKLEDSAMYFCASSEHEQFFGPGTRLTVL.

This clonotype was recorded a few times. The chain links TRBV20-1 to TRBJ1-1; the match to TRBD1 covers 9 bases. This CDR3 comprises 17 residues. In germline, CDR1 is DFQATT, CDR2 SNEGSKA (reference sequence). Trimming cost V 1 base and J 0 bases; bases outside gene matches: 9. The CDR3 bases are TGCAGTGCTAGAGGGAAGTGGACAGGGGTCTTGAACACTGAAGCTTTCTTT. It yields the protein CSARGKWTGVLNTEAFF.

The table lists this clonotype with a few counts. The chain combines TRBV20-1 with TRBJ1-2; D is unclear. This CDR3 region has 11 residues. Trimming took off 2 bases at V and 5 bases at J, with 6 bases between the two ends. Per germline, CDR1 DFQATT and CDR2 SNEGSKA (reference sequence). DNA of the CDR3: TGCAGTGCTAGAATGCTATATGGCTACACCTTC. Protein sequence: CSARMLYGYTF.

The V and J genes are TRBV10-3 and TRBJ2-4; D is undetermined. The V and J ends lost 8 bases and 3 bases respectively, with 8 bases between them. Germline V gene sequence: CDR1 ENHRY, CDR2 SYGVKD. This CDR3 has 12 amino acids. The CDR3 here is CAISPGKNIQYF. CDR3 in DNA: TGTGCCATCTCTCCGGGCAAAAACATTCAGTACTTC.

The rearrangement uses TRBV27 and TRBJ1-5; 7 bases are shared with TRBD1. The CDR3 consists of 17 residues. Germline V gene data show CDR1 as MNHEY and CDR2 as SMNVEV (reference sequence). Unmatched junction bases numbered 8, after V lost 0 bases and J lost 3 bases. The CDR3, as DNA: TGTGCCAGCAGTTTATCGTCCGACAGGGTGGACAATCAGCCCCAGCATTTT. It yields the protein CASSLSSDRVDNQPQHF.

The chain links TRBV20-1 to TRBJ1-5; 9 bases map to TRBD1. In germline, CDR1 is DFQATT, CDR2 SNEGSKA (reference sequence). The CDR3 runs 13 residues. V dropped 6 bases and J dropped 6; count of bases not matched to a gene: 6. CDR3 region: CSARTGESQPQHF. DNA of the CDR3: TGCAGTGCCAGGACAGGGGAAAGTCAGCCCCAGCATTTT.

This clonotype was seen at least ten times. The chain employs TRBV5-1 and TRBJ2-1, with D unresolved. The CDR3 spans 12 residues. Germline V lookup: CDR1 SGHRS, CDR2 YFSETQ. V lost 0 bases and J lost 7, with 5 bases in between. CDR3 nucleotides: TGCGCCAGCAGCTTGGATTGGAATGAGCAGTTCTTC. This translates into CASSLDWNEQFF.

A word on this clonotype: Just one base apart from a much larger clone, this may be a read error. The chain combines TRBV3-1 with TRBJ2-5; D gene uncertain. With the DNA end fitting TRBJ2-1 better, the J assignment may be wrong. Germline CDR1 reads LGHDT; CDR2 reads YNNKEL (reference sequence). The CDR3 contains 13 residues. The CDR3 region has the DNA TGTGCCAGCAGCCACAACAACCAAGAGACCCAGTTCTTC. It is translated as CASSHNNQETQFF.